This T cell receptor (beta chain) was sequenced in a study of graft-versus-host responses after intestinal transplantation. For this clone: The antigen is unknown.

Trimming cost V 4 bases and J 0 bases, with 11 bases left between them. Germline loops: CDR1 SGHRS, CDR2 YFSETQ. The CDR3 is made up of 15 amino acids. The table came from immunoSEQ multiplex PCR; TCRdb's copy has only in-frame clones and leaves some out. The table shows some 83,000 clones, with roughly 91% occurring only once. The receptor was derived from a human donor who received an intestinal transplant. The sequences come from unstimulated CD4+ T cells sorted from spleen or lymph node cells, collected before intestinal transplant. The chain recombines TRBV5-1 with TRBJ1-3; D unclear. CDR3 DNA sequence: TGCGCCAGCAGCGTCACTGAGAGCTCTGGAAACACCATATATTTT. Protein sequence: CASSVTESSGNTIYF.